The present entry profiles one T cell receptor (beta chain) with its context. The antigen is unknown. The CDR3 totals 13 residues. Germline CDR1 SGHAT, CDR2 FQNNGV. Trimming took off 8 bases at V and 5 bases at J, with 13 bases between the two ends. This record comes from a study of cytomegalovirus exposure and HLA in healthy donors. Notes on the study in general: A classifier reportedly called cytomegalovirus status with high sensitivity and specificity.

Primers: 60 Vbeta forward and 13 Jbeta reverse. The protocol was immunoSEQ multiplex PCR, while the TCRdb copy is restricted to in-frame clones and leaves out a portion. The table has about 150,000 clones, over 60% seen once; the top ten hold 13%. The chain links TRBV11-2 to TRBJ2-1, with D possibly matching TRBD1 (5 bases). The source of this sequence is a man aged 40-49 years in good health and CMV-seropositive. Input material: PBMCs. This CDR3 is CASQTVSNNEQFF. CDR3 coding DNA: TGTGCCAGCCAGACAGTATCTAACAATGAGCAGTTCTTC.